This T cell receptor (beta chain) was recorded in a study of shared clonotypes between healthy human individuals. Trimming took 3 bases from V and 0 from J, leaving 7 bases between them. The V gene's germline CDR1 is ENHRY and CDR2 SYGVKD. The CDR3 is 14 residues long. The authors ran the assay at deep level. As originally analysed: Junction-only sequences without quality scores were provided by ImmunoSEQ, so filtering was different. Clones were read by immunoSEQ multiplex PCR, and TCRdb kept only the in-frame ones, dropping some. V and J calls and clone size come straight from that table; D and trimming were deduced from the DNA. The sample has about 2.4 million clones, 85% to 95% seen once; the top ten hold over 0.12%.

The chain combines TRBV10-3 with TRBJ2-3; TRBD1 is a possible D gene (5 bases). The sample taken for sequencing was naive CD4+ T cells sorted from blood. The subset denotes: CD45RA+ positively selected. The source of this sequence is a man aged 18-30 years in good health. The CDR3 spells CAISDRGSTDTQYF. The CDR3 bases are TGTGCCATCAGTGATAGGGGCAGCACAGATACGCAGTATTTT.